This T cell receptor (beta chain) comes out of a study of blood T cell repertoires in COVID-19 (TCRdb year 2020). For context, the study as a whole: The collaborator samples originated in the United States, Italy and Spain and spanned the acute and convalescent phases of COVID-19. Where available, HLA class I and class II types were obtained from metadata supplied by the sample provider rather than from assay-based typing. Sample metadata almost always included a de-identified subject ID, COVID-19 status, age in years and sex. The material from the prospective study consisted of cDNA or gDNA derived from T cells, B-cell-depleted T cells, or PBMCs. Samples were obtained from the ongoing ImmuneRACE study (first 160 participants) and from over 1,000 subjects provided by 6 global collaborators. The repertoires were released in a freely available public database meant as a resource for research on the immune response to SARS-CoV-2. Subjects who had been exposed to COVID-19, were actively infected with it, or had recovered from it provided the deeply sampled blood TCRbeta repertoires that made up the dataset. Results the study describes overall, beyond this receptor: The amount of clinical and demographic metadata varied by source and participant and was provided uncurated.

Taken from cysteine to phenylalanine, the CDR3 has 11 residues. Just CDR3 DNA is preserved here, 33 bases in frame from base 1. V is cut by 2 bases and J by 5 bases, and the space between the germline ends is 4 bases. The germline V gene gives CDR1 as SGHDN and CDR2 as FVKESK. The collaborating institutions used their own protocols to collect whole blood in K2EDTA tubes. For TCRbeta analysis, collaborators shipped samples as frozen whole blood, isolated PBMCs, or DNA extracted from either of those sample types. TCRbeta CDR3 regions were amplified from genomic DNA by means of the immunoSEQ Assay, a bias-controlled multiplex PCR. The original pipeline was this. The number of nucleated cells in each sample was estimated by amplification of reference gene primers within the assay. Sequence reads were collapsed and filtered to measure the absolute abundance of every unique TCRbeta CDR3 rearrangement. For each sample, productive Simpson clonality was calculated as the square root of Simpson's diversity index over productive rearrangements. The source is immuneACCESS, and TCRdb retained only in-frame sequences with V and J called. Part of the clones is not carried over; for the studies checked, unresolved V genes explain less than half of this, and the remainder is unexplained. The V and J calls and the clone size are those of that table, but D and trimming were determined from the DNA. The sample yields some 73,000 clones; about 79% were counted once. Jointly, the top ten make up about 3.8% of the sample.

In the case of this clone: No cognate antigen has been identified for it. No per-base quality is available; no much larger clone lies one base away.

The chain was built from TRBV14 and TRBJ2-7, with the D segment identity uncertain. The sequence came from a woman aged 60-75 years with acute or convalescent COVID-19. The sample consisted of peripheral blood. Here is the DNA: TGTGCCAGCAGCCAAAAGCACGAGCAGTACTTC. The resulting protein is CASSQKHEQYF. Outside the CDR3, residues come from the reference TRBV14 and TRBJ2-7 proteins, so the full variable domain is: EAGVTQFPSHSVIEKGQTVTLRCDPISGHDNLYWYRRVMGKEIKFLLHFVKESKQDESGMPNNRFLAERTGGTYSTLKVQPAELEDSGVYFCASSQKHEQYFGPGTRLTVT.